The 16 T cell receptor beta chains below all came from one sample that was sequenced in a study of PD-1 blockade in classical Hodgkin lymphoma. Assay used: immunoSEQ multiplex PCR; TCRdb lists only in-frame clones, some missing. Of around 40,000 clones listed, over 65% are singletons. Brentuximab vedotin exposure varied, and every patient relapsed after autologous stem cell transplantation. The sample here was peripheral blood mononuclear cells (PBMCs), taken at baseline. The receptors shown here come from a human donor with classical Hodgkin lymphoma.

J is TRBJ2-2 and V is TRBV25-1; D gene unclear. V lost 5 bases to trimming and J lost 5 bases, with 9 bases between them. Germline CDR1 MGHDK, CDR2 SYGVNS. The CDR3 totals 13 residues. CDR3 protein: CASSKQRTGELFF. DNA for the CDR3: TGTGCCAGCAGTAAACAGAGAACCGGGGAGCTGTTTTTT.

The rearrangement uses TRBV6-5 and TRBJ1-2; D possibly corresponds to TRBD1 (5 bases). The V and J ends lost 7 bases and 3 bases respectively, with 12 bases between them. The germline V gene has CDR1 MNHEY and CDR2 SVGAGI. The CDR3 loop spans 13 amino acids. The CDR3 DNA follows: TGTGCCAGCATACAGGAAAGATACTATGGCTACACCTTC. It encodes CASIQERYYGYTF.

The V and J genes are TRBV28 and TRBJ1-1; perhaps TRBD1 as D (6 bases). The length of the CDR3 is 16 residues. Trimming took off 3 bases at V and 2 bases at J, with 16 bases between the two ends. CDR1 is MDHEN and CDR2 is SYDVKM in the germline V gene. The chain's CDR3 is CASSFGTGWLNTEAFF. DNA of the CDR3: TGTGCCAGCAGTTTTGGTACAGGGTGGCTTAACACTGAAGCTTTCTTT.

V gene TRBV18 combines with J gene TRBJ2-7, with a weak D call TRBD2 (6 bases). V lost 3 bases, J lost 3 bases, and 30 bases lay in between. CDR1 and CDR2 from the germline V gene are KGHSH and LQKENI. This CDR3 is 20 amino acids long. The CDR3 nucleotides are TGTGCCAGCTCACCTACGAGCAGGGACTTCAGCTCCCATCTTTACTACGAGCAGTACTTC. It is translated as CASSPTSRDFSSHLYYEQYF.

The chain combines TRBV29-1 with TRBJ2-1, with TRBD2 identical over 8 bases. Per germline, CDR1 SQVTM and CDR2 ANQGSEA. Trimming cost V 6 bases and J 0 bases; bases outside gene matches: 19. The CDR3 runs 19 residues. As DNA, the CDR3 is TGCAGCGTCAGGGAGCGGGGGTCTAGTTTGGTAAGCTCCTACAATGAGCAGTTCTTC. Translation gives CSVRERGSSLVSSYNEQFF.

The V and J genes are TRBV7-2 and TRBJ2-7; possibly TRBD1 for D (5 bases). Germline V CDR1 and CDR2: SGHTA, FQGNSA. V was clipped by 5 bases and J by 1 base, with 12 bases between them. The CDR3 has 14 amino acids. DNA for the CDR3: TGTGCCAGCAGCCCCGCCACAGGTTCCTACGAGCAGTACTTC. Translated: CASSPATGSYEQYF.

The chain recombines TRBV5-4 with TRBJ2-5; D remains ambiguous. The CDR3 extends over 12 amino acids. V lost 0 bases and J 5 bases, leaving 5 bases between the germline ends. The germline gives CDR1 SGHNT, CDR2 YYREEE (reference sequence). The chain's CDR3 is CASSLVGETQYF. CDR3 nucleotides: TGTGCCAGCAGCTTGGTAGGGGAGACCCAGTACTTC.

The chain has TRBV7-8 and TRBJ2-7, with TRBD1 matching 10 bases. V was pared by 1 base and J by 6 bases, with 6 bases of the junction left unmatched. Germline CDR1 reads SGHVS; CDR2 reads FQNEAQ. CDR3 length equals 15 residues. The DNA for the CDR3 is TGTGCCAGCAGCTTAGACTCTGACAGGGGGCGCGAGCAGTACTTC. As protein: CASSLDSDRGREQYF.

The V gene is TRBV12-5, the J gene TRBJ2-7; 9 bases fit TRBD2. The CDR3 contains 15 residues. Unmatched junction bases numbered 11, after V lost 7 bases and J lost 4 bases. The germline CDR1 and CDR2 sequences are LGHNT and FRNRAP. CDR3 bases: TGTGCTAGTGTGGAAGGACTAGCGCCGAGTTACGAGCAGTACTTC. Amino acids: CASVEGLAPSYEQYF.

V and J are TRBV12-5 and TRBJ2-2; 10 bases map to TRBD2. The V segment lost 4 bases and the J segment 5 bases; nucleotides outside the gene matches: 7. CDR3 length: 16 amino acids. Germline CDR1 is LGHNT and CDR2 is FRNRAP. The CDR3 DNA reads as TGTGCTAGTGGTTCAGCGGGAGGGGGCCCGACCGGGGAGCTGTTTTTT. Its translation: CASGSAGGGPTGELFF.

The chain has TRBV7-2 and TRBJ1-1; 9 nucleotides align to TRBD1. With 2 bases clipped from V and 3 bases from J, the junction kept 10 bases outside the gene matches. CDR1 is SGHTA and CDR2 is FQGNSA in the germline V gene. The CDR3 is 17 amino acids. This chain's CDR3 is CASSLLIGRDRDTEAFF. The CDR3, as DNA: TGTGCCAGCAGCTTACTGATCGGCCGGGACAGGGACACTGAAGCTTTCTTT.

V gene TRBV28 combines with J gene TRBJ1-6; D unclear. CDR3 size: 14 residues. V was clipped by 3 bases and J by 9 bases, with 12 bases between them. Germline V CDR1 and CDR2: MDHEN, SYDVKM. The CDR3 DNA reads TGTGCCAGCAGTTTCCCGCCCCGAGGTTCACCCCTCCACTTT. This gives the protein CASSFPPRGSPLHF.

V is TRBV11-3 and J is TRBJ2-2; 11 bases line up with TRBD2. The V segment lost 3 bases and the J segment 4 bases; nucleotides outside the gene matches: 10. Germline CDR1 is SGHNT and CDR2 is YENEEA. This CDR3 is 18 amino acids long. DNA for the CDR3: TGTGCCAGCAGCTTTGGGCTAGCGGGAGGTTCTGGCACCGGGGAGCTGTTTTTT. Amino acid sequence: CASSFGLAGGSGTGELFF.

This chain joins TRBV19 and TRBJ1-5; D is uncertain. The CDR3 sequence is 18 residues long. In germline, CDR1 is LNHDA, CDR2 SQIVND (reference sequence). V was pared by 4 bases and J by 4 bases, with 23 bases between. DNA for the CDR3: TGTGCCAGTAGTACCCTACGGACCGAGGGAGAGGGTAATCAGCCCCAGCATTTT. Translating gives CASSTLRTEGEGNQPQHF.

The chain combines TRBV6-5 with TRBJ1-6, with D perhaps TRBD1 (5 bases). V shed 5 bases and J shed 6 bases, with 14 bases lying between them. This CDR3 region has 15 residues. The germline CDR1 and CDR2 sequences are MNHEY and SVGAGI. CDR3 residues: CASSHQGSGNSPLHF. The CDR3 DNA is TGTGCCAGCAGTCACCAGGGATCCGGTAATTCACCCCTCCACTTT.

Concerning this clone itself: Distinct nucleotide sequences in the sample also encode this CDR3. The chain combines TRBV7-9 with TRBJ2-7; either TRBD1 or TRBD2 may fit D (5 bases each). Germline V gene lookup returns CDR1 SEHNR and CDR2 FQNEAQ (reference sequence). The CDR3 contains 14 residues. Trimming left V 0 bases short and J 3 bases short, with 9 bases between. CDR3: CASSLAGVHYEQYF. Here the CDR3 DNA reads TGTGCCAGCAGCTTAGCGGGGGTGCACTACGAGCAGTACTTC.